The 20 T cell receptor beta chains presented below share a single source sample, sequenced in a study of OX40 agonist ivuxolimab in advanced cancers. Clones were read by immunoSEQ multiplex PCR, and TCRdb kept only the in-frame ones, dropping some. The sample yields 91,000 or so clones, approximately 84% seen once. Sequenced material: CD4+ or CD8+ T cells sorted from blood, taken in a trial of the OX40 agonist ivuxolimab. Receptor source: an adult with an advanced solid tumor such as melanoma, head and neck, liver or kidney cancer.

The chain has TRBV28 and TRBJ2-5; D gene unclear. The CDR3 extends over 14 amino acids. The germline CDR1 and CDR2 sequences are MDHEN and SYDVKM. V lost 3 bases, J lost 5 bases, and 13 bases lay in between. CDR3 residues: CASSFLTMGETQYF. CDR3 DNA sequence: TGTGCCAGCAGTTTTTTGACGATGGGGGAGACCCAGTACTTC.

This clone came up a few times. The chain recombines TRBV5-5 with TRBJ2-3; D possibly corresponds to TRBD2 (5 bases). The CDR3 totals 15 residues. Germline V gene sequence: CDR1 SGHKS, CDR2 YYEKEE (reference sequence). V shed 0 bases and J shed 2 bases, with 10 bases lying between them. Here the CDR3 reads CASSLVTGITDTQYF. The CDR3 DNA is TGTGCCAGCAGCTTGGTAACGGGAATCACAGATACGCAGTATTTT.

The table lists this clone with a count of one. This chain connects TRBV11-3 to TRBJ2-2, with D possibly TRBD2 on 5 matching bases. The CDR3 extends over 17 amino acids. V was pared by 0 bases and J by 2 bases, with 13 bases between. CDR1 and CDR2 from the germline V gene are SGHNT and YENEEA. The CDR3 sequence: CASSLDVVAGNTGELFF. The CDR3 coding sequence is TGTGCCAGCAGCTTAGACGTCGTCGCGGGTAACACCGGGGAGCTGTTTTTT.

This rearrangement joins TRBV9 to TRBJ1-2; the D gene is possibly TRBD1 (6 bases). Germline values: CDR1 SGDLS, CDR2 YYNGEE. This CDR3 has 14 residues. V lost 4 bases, J lost 4 bases, and 14 bases lay in between. This CDR3 reads CASSPGTIAYGYTF. The DNA for the CDR3 is TGTGCCAGCAGCCCAGGGACAATCGCCTATGGCTACACCTTC. Full variable domain (missing parts from reference TRBV9 and TRBJ1-2): DSGVTQTPKHLITATGQRVTLRCSPRSGDLSVYWYQQSLDQGLQFLIQYYNGEERAKGNILERFSAQQFPDLHSELNLSSLELGDSALYFCASSPGTIAYGYTFGSGTRLTVV.

This clone occurred a few times. The rearrangement uses TRBV10-1 and TRBJ1-5; a possible D gene is TRBD1 (5 bases). CDR3 length: 14 residues. The germline CDR1 and CDR2 sequences are WNHNN and SYGVQD (reference sequence). The V end lost 8 bases, the J end lost 9 bases, and 20 bases lay between the germline ends. Here the CDR3 reads CASPNPGGSRPQHF. In nucleotides, the CDR3 is TGCGCCAGCCCTAACCCGGGGGGGTCACGGCCCCAGCATTTT.

CDR3 nucleotide sequence: TGTGCCAGCAGTGAAGCGCTTAGCTACTCTGGGGGCTACACCTTC. Its translation is CASSEALSYSGGYTF. The chain is built from TRBV6-1 and TRBJ1-2; D call uncertain. Trimming removed 0 bases at V and 8 bases at J, with 16 bases between. CDR3 length: 15 residues. Germline loops: CDR1 MNHNS, CDR2 SASEGT.

The chain joins TRBV4-2 to TRBJ1-1, with 10 nucleotides matching TRBD1. V dropped 5 bases and J dropped 4; count of bases not matched to a gene: 16. The germline V gene encodes CDR1 LGHNA and CDR2 YNFKEQ. The CDR3 is made up of 18 amino acids. The CDR3, as DNA: TGTGCCAGCAGCTCCGCGACAGGGGGCGAACGGCGGCGCACTGAAGCTTTCTTT. Translation gives CASSSATGGERRRTEAFF.

V is TRBV5-8 and J is TRBJ2-7; D remains ambiguous. Germline lookup yields CDR1 SGHTS and CDR2 YDEGEE. The CDR3 runs to 11 residues. The V gene lost 2 bases and the J gene lost 4 bases, with 4 bases spanning the gap. The CDR3, as DNA: TGTGCCAGCAGCTTCGGATACGAGCAGTACTTC. This gives the protein CASSFGYEQYF.

This rearrangement joins TRBV7-8 to TRBJ1-1; weak D call: TRBD1 (5 bases). CDR1 is SGHVS, CDR2 FQNEAQ, per germline. V lost 5 bases and J lost 1, with 8 bases in between. The CDR3 length is 13 residues. Here the CDR3 DNA reads TGTGCCAGCAGCCCCCAGGGGAACACTGAAGCTTTCTTT. This codes for CASSPQGNTEAFF.

The chain uses TRBV6-6 and TRBJ2-5; D is unclear. Germline V lookup: CDR1 MNHNY, CDR2 SVGAGI (reference sequence). Deletions cut 6 bases from V and 5 bases from J, with 7 bases between. The CDR3 extends over 11 amino acids. The CDR3 region has the DNA TGTGCCAGCAGCCCGGAGGAGACCCAGTACTTC. Its protein product is CASSPEETQYF.

The chain recombines TRBV7-9 with TRBJ1-4, with D perhaps TRBD1 (5 bases). The CDR3 totals 16 residues. Trimming shortened V by 0 bases and J by 4 bases, and 12 bases separated the two germline ends. CDR1 and CDR2 (germline): SEHNR, FQNEAQ (reference sequence). CDR3 region: CASSLADRGINEKLFF. CDR3 bases: TGTGCCAGCAGCTTAGCGGATCGGGGGATTAATGAAAAACTGTTTTTT.

This chain uses TRBV6-1 with TRBJ2-4, with D perhaps matching TRBD2 (5 bases). The CDR3 has 14 residues. CDR1 MNHNS and CDR2 SASEGT come from the germline V gene. The ends were cut back, 6 bases at V and 5 bases at J, with 14 bases in the middle. The CDR3 sequence: CASRGSGVENIQYF. The DNA of the CDR3 is TGTGCCAGCAGGGGGAGCGGAGTCGAAAACATTCAGTACTTC.

This chain uses TRBV27 with TRBJ2-3, with 9 bases identical to TRBD2. The CDR3 runs to 14 residues. Per the germline V gene, CDR1 is MNHEY and CDR2 is SMNVEV (reference sequence). Trimming took 4 bases from V and 8 from J; bases not matched to a gene: 7. The CDR3 loop is CASSSLAGVGTQYF. In DNA, the CDR3 is TGTGCCAGCAGTTCGTTAGCGGGAGTGGGTACGCAGTATTTT.

The gene calls are TRBV10-3 and TRBJ2-5; 9 nucleotides line up with TRBD1. Per the germline V gene, CDR1 is ENHRY and CDR2 is SYGVKD. The junction had 10 bases not matched to a gene; V was cut back by 3 bases and J by 5 bases. The CDR3 covers 16 residues. This CDR3 reads CAISDPNRGLGETQYF. The DNA for the CDR3 is TGTGCCATCAGTGACCCAAACAGGGGGCTAGGGGAGACCCAGTACTTC.

V usage is TRBV29-1 and J usage is TRBJ2-5; 8 bases fit TRBD2. J lost 4 bases, V lost 6 bases, and 4 bases had no gene match. The CDR3 has 12 residues. The germline gives CDR1 SQVTM, CDR2 ANQGSEA. CDR3 sequence reads: CSVGTSGETQYF. The CDR3 DNA reads TGCAGCGTCGGGACTAGTGGAGAGACCCAGTACTTC.

The CDR3 region is CASSPSQAETQYF. Written as DNA, the CDR3 is TGTGCCAGCTCACCAAGTCAGGCGGAGACCCAGTACTTC. This chain uses TRBV18 with TRBJ2-5; D gene uncertain. This CDR3 has 13 amino acids. V was clipped by 2 bases and J by 5 bases, with 9 bases between them. Germline lookup yields CDR1 KGHSH and CDR2 LQKENI.

Details on this clone: The junction does not match germline at one end; this may be a read error. V is TRBV7-7 and J is TRBJ2-3; TRBD2 agrees at 7 bases. The germline V gene has CDR1 SSHAT and CDR2 FNYEAQ (reference sequence). CDR3 size: 14 residues. The CDR3 coding sequence is TGTGCTAGCAGCTTAGGGACTAATGTAGATACGCAGTATTTT. Translating gives CASSLGTNVDTQYF.

The chain links TRBV5-6 to TRBJ2-6; possible D gene TRBD2, 6 bases. The CDR3 totals 15 residues. V lost 4 bases and J lost 2, with 10 bases in between. Germline lookup yields CDR1 SGHDT and CDR2 YYEEEE. The CDR3 reads CASSGGWAGANVLTF. In DNA form, the CDR3 reads TGTGCCAGCAGCGGAGGGTGGGCTGGGGCCAACGTCCTGACTTTC.

The chain uses TRBV4-1 and TRBJ2-1, with D unclear. The ends were cut back, 2 bases at V and 4 bases at J, with 6 bases in the middle. The CDR3 length is 13 residues. CDR1 is MGHRA and CDR2 is YSYEKL in the germline V gene. CDR3 coding DNA: TGCGCCAGCAGCCAACCGCTTTACAATGAGCAGTTCTTC. Translated, it gives CASSQPLYNEQFF.

V and J are TRBV9 and TRBJ2-7, with D possibly matching TRBD2 (5 bases). The germline V gene encodes CDR1 SGDLS and CDR2 YYNGEE. V gave up 2 bases and J gave up 4 bases, with 16 bases separating them. The CDR3 extends over 15 amino acids. Here the CDR3 reads CASSVGDGVTYEQYF. For the CDR3, the DNA is TGTGCCAGCAGCGTCGGCGACGGGGTGACTTACGAGCAGTACTTC. The complete variable domain, with remaining parts taken from reference TRBV9 and TRBJ2-7, reads DSGVTQTPKHLITATGQRVTLRCSPRSGDLSVYWYQQSLDQGLQFLIQYYNGEERAKGNILERFSAQQFPDLHSELNLSSLELGDSALYFCASSVGDGVTYEQYFGPGTRLTVT.